This T cell receptor beta chain was obtained from a study of cytomegalovirus exposure and HLA in healthy donors. In the study overall: Among the 300 to 400 donors who were genotyped, around 77% fell in the genetic ancestry cluster that is associated with self-reported Caucasian donors.

This clone was found once. Use of 60 Vbeta and 13 Jbeta primers characterized the PCR. Assay used: immunoSEQ multiplex PCR; TCRdb lists only in-frame clones, some missing. The sample shows about 130,000 clones, 83% of them seen only once. There are 15 residues in the CDR3. Germline V gene data show CDR1 as SGHDN and CDR2 as FVKESK. V lost 6 bases and J lost 5; bases outside the gene matches: 8. The chain has TRBV14 and TRBJ2-3; 10 bases agree with TRBD2. This TCR derives from a man younger than 35 in good health and CMV-seropositive. The material sequenced was PBMCs. CDR3 region: CASSPPAGGIDTQYF. CDR3 nucleotide sequence: TGTGCCAGCAGTCCTCCAGCGGGGGGGATAGATACGCAGTATTTT. The complete variable domain, with remaining parts taken from reference TRBV14 and TRBJ2-3, reads EAGVTQFPSHSVIEKGQTVTLRCDPISGHDNLYWYRRVMGKEIKFLLHFVKESKQDESGMPNNRFLAERTGGTYSTLKVQPAELEDSGVYFCASSPPAGGIDTQYFGPGTRLTVL.